A selection of T cell receptor beta chains follows, all from one sample in a study of T cell responses to AZD1222 COVID-19 vaccine. This table comes from immunoSEQ multiplex PCR, and its TCRdb copy is limited to in-frame clones, with some not included. The table has over 100,000 clones, 88% seen once. The sample was peripheral blood, taken on day 0 of AZD1222 vaccination. The receptors originated from an adult in good health. CDR3s include the opening cysteine and the closing phenylalanine or tryptophan. The D gene is left open where the match is weak. Size is omitted from some rows. Given values are once, few, many or a class for expanded clones.

V: TRBV6-5
size: -
D: -
J: TRBJ1-5
DNA: TGTGCCAGCAGTTACTCCCGGAATCAGCCCCAGCATTTT
CDR3: CASSYSRNQPQHF

V: TRBV10-3
size: -
D: TRBD2
J: TRBJ2-2
DNA: TGTGCCATCAGCAAGCGGTCTAGCGGAAACACCGGGGAGCTGTTTTTT
CDR3: CAISKRSSGNTGELFF

V: TRBV19
size: -
D: TRBD1
J: TRBJ1-1
DNA: TGTGCCAGTAGTACCCTCGGGACAGGGGGCACTGAAGCTTTCTTT
CDR3: CASSTLGTGGTEAFF

V: TRBV7-9
size: -
D: -
J: TRBJ1-1
DNA: TGTGCCAGCACCGGCCCCGGGCGGAACACTGAAGCTTTCTTT
CDR3: CASTGPGRNTEAFF

V: TRBV7-9
size: -
D: TRBD2
J: TRBJ2-1
DNA: TGTGCCAGCAGCCCCCTAGCGGGAGATCAGCAGTTCTTC
CDR3: CASSPLAGDQQFF

V: TRBV7-9
size: -
D: -
J: TRBJ1-2
DNA: TGTGCCAGCAGCGACGCATATGGCTACACCTTC
CDR3: CASSDAYGYTF

V: TRBV27
size: -
D: -
J: TRBJ2-7
DNA: TGTGCCAGCAGGCTTCGAGGCGGTCTGTACGAGCAGTACTTC
CDR3: CASRLRGGLYEQYF

V: TRBV16
size: -
D: -
J: TRBJ1-5
DNA: TGTGCCAGCAGCCAATCGGGTGCCAGCAATCAGCCCCAGCATTTT
CDR3: CASSQSGASNQPQHF

V: TRBV19
size: -
D: TRBD1
J: TRBJ1-3
DNA: TGTGCCAGTCAGGACAGGGCCTCTGGAAACACCATATATTTT
CDR3: CASQDRASGNTIYF

V: TRBV2
size: -
D: -
J: TRBJ2-7
DNA: TGTGCCAGCAGGGACAGCCCAGCCTACGAGCAGTACTTC
CDR3: CASRDSPAYEQYF

V: TRBV5-1
size: -
D: -
J: TRBJ1-4
DNA: TGCGCCAGCAGCTACCTGCCAAGGGTCGGCGAAAAACTGTTTTTT
CDR3: CASSYLPRVGEKLFF

V: TRBV9
size: few
D: TRBD1
J: TRBJ1-3
DNA: TGTGCCAGCAGCGTAGAGGTGCAGGGGGGCTCTGGAAACACCATATATTTT
CDR3: CASSVEVQGGSGNTIYF

V: TRBV10-3
size: -
D: TRBD1
J: TRBJ1-1
DNA: TGTGCCATCAGTGGACAGGGTTTTACTGAAGCTTTCTTT
CDR3: CAISGQGFTEAFF

V: TRBV9
size: -
D: -
J: TRBJ1-2
DNA: TGTGCCAGCAGCGTAGATCCTTCTCCTAACTATGGCTACACCTTC
CDR3: CASSVDPSPNYGYTF

V: TRBV3-1/TRBV3-2
size: once
D: TRBD2
J: TRBJ2-3
DNA: TGTGCCAGCAGCCAAGAGGGGCTAGCGGGAGCGGGAGATACGCAGTATTTT
CDR3: CASSQEGLAGAGDTQYF

V: TRBV5-1
size: few
D: -
J: TRBJ1-4
DNA: TGCGCCAGCAGCTTTACCGGGGGGCCAACTAATGAAAAACTGTTTTTT
CDR3: CASSFTGGPTNEKLFF

V: TRBV5-6
size: -
D: -
J: TRBJ2-5
DNA: TGTGCCAGCAGCCTCGGCGGGGCCCAGTACTTC
CDR3: CASSLGGAQYF

V: TRBV19
size: once
D: -
J: TRBJ2-1
DNA: TGTGCCAGTAGTATAGCCCCCTGGGCGGCACCCTACAATGAGCAGTTCTTC
CDR3: CASSIAPWAAPYNEQFF

V: TRBV4-1
size: -
D: TRBD1
J: TRBJ2-7
DNA: TGCGCCAGCAGCCAAGGACAGGGGGCTATCTACGAGCAGTACTTC
CDR3: CASSQGQGAIYEQYF

V: TRBV6-5
size: -
D: -
J: TRBJ1-1
DNA: TGTGCCAGCAGTTACGCAGTGATGAACACTGAAGCTTTCTTT
CDR3: CASSYAVMNTEAFF

V: TRBV14
size: -
D: -
J: TRBJ1-6
DNA: TGTGCCAGCAGCCAAGTATGGACGTCGGCCCTCCACTTT
CDR3: CASSQVWTSALHF

V: TRBV9
size: -
D: TRBD2
J: TRBJ2-4
DNA: TGTGCCAGCAGCGTAGGGGGAGGGACCAAAAACATTCAGTACTTC
CDR3: CASSVGGGTKNIQYF

V: TRBV6-5
size: -
D: -
J: TRBJ1-2
DNA: TGTGCCAGCGCGGAGGCCGGGGGCTATGGCTACACCTTC
CDR3: CASAEAGGYGYTF

V: TRBV9
size: -
D: TRBD2
J: TRBJ2-3
DNA: TGTGCCAGCAGCGTATTAGGACTAGCACCAGATACGCAGTATTTT
CDR3: CASSVLGLAPDTQYF

V: TRBV4-1
size: -
D: -
J: TRBJ2-6
DNA: TGCGCCAGCAGCCAAGATGGGGTGACAGGCCTGGGCTCTGGGGCCAACGTCCTGACTTTC
CDR3: CASSQDGVTGLGSGANVLTF

V: TRBV6-2/TRBV6-3
size: -
D: -
J: TRBJ2-4
DNA: TGTGCCAGCAGTCTACGACACATCCTAGCCAAAAACATTCAGTACTTC
CDR3: CASSLRHILAKNIQYF

V: TRBV9
size: once
D: TRBD1
J: TRBJ2-1
DNA: TGTGCCAGCAGCGTAGGTAGGGACAGGGGCAATGAGCAGTTCTTC
CDR3: CASSVGRDRGNEQFF

V: TRBV5-4
size: -
D: TRBD1
J: TRBJ2-5
DNA: TGTGCCAGCAGCCGGGACAGGGCAGCGTTAATGGCCCAGTACTTC
CDR3: CASSRDRAALMAQYF

V: TRBV7-7
size: -
D: TRBD2
J: TRBJ2-2
DNA: TGTGCCAGCAGCCCGGGGACTAGCGGGAGTAGCGGGGAGCTGTTTTTT
CDR3: CASSPGTSGSSGELFF

V: TRBV6-1
size: -
D: TRBD2
J: TRBJ2-1
DNA: TGTGCCAGCAGTGAACGTCCGGGAGGGCGTAATGAGCAGTTCTTC
CDR3: CASSERPGGRNEQFF

V: TRBV6-2/TRBV6-3
size: -
D: -
J: TRBJ1-4
DNA: TGTGCCAGCAGTCCCCCGGGGGAGGAAAAACTGTTTTTT
CDR3: CASSPPGEEKLFF

V: TRBV7-3
size: -
D: -
J: TRBJ2-1
DNA: TGTGCCAGCAGCCCCACGGGCGGCGTCGGCCACAATGAGCAGTTCTTC
CDR3: CASSPTGGVGHNEQFF

V: TRBV5-1
size: -
D: TRBD1
J: TRBJ1-2
DNA: TGCGCCAGCACCCCACGACAGGGGAACTATGGCTACACCTTC
CDR3: CASTPRQGNYGYTF

V: TRBV29-1
size: -
D: -
J: TRBJ1-1
DNA: TGCAGCGTCCCCCCAGGGGCCTACACTGAAGCTTTCTTT
CDR3: CSVPPGAYTEAFF

V: TRBV15
size: -
D: -
J: TRBJ2-7
DNA: TGTGCCACCAGCAGAGGTGCTACTTCCTACGAGCAGTACTTC
CDR3: CATSRGATSYEQYF

V: TRBV7-8
size: -
D: -
J: TRBJ2-5
DNA: TGTGCCAGCAGCTTAGGAGGGGGGGCCCCACAGGAGACCCAGTACTTC
CDR3: CASSLGGGAPQETQYF

V: TRBV7-2
size: -
D: TRBD1
J: TRBJ1-2
DNA: TGTGCCAGCAGCTCGACAGGGCCCCCCTATGGCTACACCTTC
CDR3: CASSSTGPPYGYTF

V: TRBV12-2
size: -
D: -
J: TRBJ2-7
DNA: TGTGCAAGTCGGCCACTAGCGGGGGGGACCCCCTACGAGCAGTACTTC
CDR3: CASRPLAGGTPYEQYF

V: TRBV7-9
size: -
D: -
J: TRBJ1-3
DNA: TGTGCCAGCAGCTCCGGCAGGACCATATATTTT
CDR3: CASSSGRTIYF

V: TRBV3-1/TRBV3-2
size: few
D: -
J: TRBJ1-4
DNA: TGTGCCAGCACCCTCGGGGGGGGCGGTGAAAAACTGTTTTTT
CDR3: CASTLGGGGEKLFF

V: TRBV21-1
size: -
D: -
J: TRBJ2-3
DNA: TGTGCCAGCAGACTGAAGGCGGGGGCTGGGGCAGATACGCAGTATTTT
CDR3: CASRLKAGAGADTQYF

V: TRBV19
size: few
D: -
J: TRBJ1-2
DNA: TGTGCCAGTAGTAGCTCGCGGGACACCTCAATTGGCTATGGCTACACCTTC
CDR3: CASSSSRDTSIGYGYTF

V: TRBV18
size: -
D: TRBD1
J: TRBJ2-6
DNA: TGTGCCAGCTCCGACAGGGTCCCCCTCTCTGGGGCCAACGTCCTGACTTTC
CDR3: CASSDRVPLSGANVLTF

V: TRBV2
size: -
D: -
J: TRBJ1-2
DNA: TGTGCCAGCAGTGGCGCCTCGGGCAGGGGAGGCTACACCTTC
CDR3: CASSGASGRGGYTF

V: TRBV5-1
size: -
D: TRBD2
J: TRBJ2-1
DNA: TGCGCCAGCAGTTTCCCCTCGGGGGGTGGTGGGAATGAGCAGTTCTTC
CDR3: CASSFPSGGGGNEQFF

V: TRBV4-1
size: -
D: -
J: TRBJ1-5
DNA: TGCGCCAGCAGCCCTGGGACGTTCGGGCAGCCCCAGCATTTT
CDR3: CASSPGTFGQPQHF

V: TRBV9
size: -
D: TRBD2
J: TRBJ2-5
DNA: TGTGCCAGCAGCCCTAGCGGGAGATATGAGACCCAGTACTTC
CDR3: CASSPSGRYETQYF

V: TRBV6-5
size: -
D: TRBD1
J: TRBJ1-2
DNA: TGTGCCAGCAGTCCCGACAGGGACTATGGCTATGGCTACACCTTC
CDR3: CASSPDRDYGYGYTF

V: TRBV5-6
size: -
D: TRBD1
J: TRBJ2-5
DNA: TGTGCCAGCAGCTTGGCCGGGACAGGGCAAGAGACCCAGTACTTC
CDR3: CASSLAGTGQETQYF